What follows describes a single T cell receptor beta chain. Its antigen is not yet known. A junction boundary mismatches the germline segment, possibly from a read error. This sample was included in a study of breast tumors, draining lymph nodes, adjacent tissues (dated by TCRdb to the mid-2010s). Study-wide context: Breast cancer patients provided tumor, adjacent nontumor tissue and axillary lymph nodes, and the study compared the TCR beta repertoires across these three sources. In human breast cancer, the study set out to evaluate how tumor, surrounding tissue and draining lymph node repertoires relate to one another and whether T cells may move between these sites. Points the paper makes about the study in general: Tumor and nontumor tissue repertoires were significantly more similar in luminal-like than in basal-like breast cancer. Tumor T-cell repertoires showed less diversity than lymph node repertoires and more diversity than nontumor tissue repertoires, and tumor T-cell repertoires showed preferential V and J gene usage. The conclusion that tumor T cells originate in lymph nodes was framed as consistent with a hypothesis rather than directly demonstrated. The data were judged consistent with most tumor T cells deriving from the lymph node and then expanding within tumor tissue.

The axillary draining lymph nodes of breast cancer patients were the source of the lymph node samples. Sequencing was carried out with an Illumina HiSeq 2000. Multiplex PCR amplification was used to build the TCR beta chain libraries. The amplified TCR beta chain products were analyzed by high-throughput sequencing. The public sequencing data were trimmed at Q25 with fastp and processed into clonotypes with MiXCR by TCRdb, which kept only in-frame beta chains. Duplicate CDR3 protein sequences are folded into a single record with the most common DNA and genes. For this sample there are about 270,000 distinct CDR3 sequences; 30% appear just once. The ten biggest clones cover 1.1% of the sample. Sequencing used axillary lymph node tissue. The TCR sequence derives from a female donor with breast cancer. Some clones in this sample may be carry-over from other donors' samples.

The CDR3 in this case is CASSRGQGANTGELFF. The DNA reads as follows: TGTGCTAGCAGCCGTGGACAGGGGGCTAACACCGGGGAGCTGTTTTTT. The chain is made from TRBV7-7 and TRBJ2-2; 11 nucleotides in the junction match TRBD1. Via the germline V gene (reference sequence), CDR1 is SSHAT and CDR2 FNYEAQ. Taken from cysteine to phenylalanine, the CDR3 has 16 residues. The retained sequence is limited to the CDR3, 48 bases, with the frame set at the first base.